This T cell receptor (beta chain) was sequenced in a study of T cell responses to AZD1222 COVID-19 vaccine. Germline trimming cut 2 bases from V and 3 bases from J; bases unmatched to any gene: 7. The CDR3 totals 17 residues. Germline V CDR1 and CDR2: MNHNS, SASEGT. Generated by immunoSEQ multiplex PCR, the TCRdb table keeps only in-frame clones and is missing some. This repertoire shows about 88,000 clones, roughly nine tenths found once; its top ten account for 4% to 5%. The study's findings and limits: Only five to seven AZD1222 recipients were seropositive at baseline. In a largely white British group with more females than males, clonal diversity was possibly underestimated. After the peak T cell response, and only then, were repertoires sampled.

Pooled samples include second doses given at about 4 or 12 weeks. On this clone: Its antigen is not known.

This receptor was taken from an adult who received the AZD1222 COVID-19 vaccine. J is TRBJ2-6 and V is TRBV6-1; 7 bases line up with TRBD2. The starting material was peripheral blood, obtained 28 days after the second AZD1222 dose. For the CDR3, the DNA is TGTGCCAGCAGTGAACCGTTCAGCGGGGATGGGGCCAACGTCCTGACTTTC. Protein sequence: CASSEPFSGDGANVLTF.